The present entry profiles one T cell receptor (beta chain) with its context. Antigen unknown. The source of the sample is a study of cytomegalovirus exposure and HLA in healthy donors. Study-wide results and caveats: The majority of TCR sequences were rare, yet some public TCRs appeared in many donors. After further analysis at a later stage, around 17,000 TCR beta sequences were associated with HLA alleles at 0.05 false discovery rate. CMV serostatus was the only immune exposure information that was available. Some V segments, including TRBV6-2 and TRBV6-3, were excluded as indistinguishable.

Per the germline V gene, CDR1 is LGHNA and CDR2 is YNFKEQ. The V gene lost 2 bases and the J gene lost 1 base, with 5 bases spanning the gap. This CDR3 has 14 amino acids. With 60 Vbeta and 13 Jbeta primers, the PCR was carried out. Measured with immunoSEQ multiplex PCR; TCRdb has only the in-frame clones, and not every one. The sample carries roughly 70,000 clones, roughly 78% recorded once. The V and J genes are TRBV4-2 and TRBJ2-2; no clear D. This clonotype originated in a young man in good health and CMV-seronegative. Sequencing was carried out using PBMCs. The CDR3 reads CASSQWRNTGELFF. Written as DNA, the CDR3 is TGTGCCAGCAGCCAATGGAGGAACACCGGGGAGCTGTTTTTT.